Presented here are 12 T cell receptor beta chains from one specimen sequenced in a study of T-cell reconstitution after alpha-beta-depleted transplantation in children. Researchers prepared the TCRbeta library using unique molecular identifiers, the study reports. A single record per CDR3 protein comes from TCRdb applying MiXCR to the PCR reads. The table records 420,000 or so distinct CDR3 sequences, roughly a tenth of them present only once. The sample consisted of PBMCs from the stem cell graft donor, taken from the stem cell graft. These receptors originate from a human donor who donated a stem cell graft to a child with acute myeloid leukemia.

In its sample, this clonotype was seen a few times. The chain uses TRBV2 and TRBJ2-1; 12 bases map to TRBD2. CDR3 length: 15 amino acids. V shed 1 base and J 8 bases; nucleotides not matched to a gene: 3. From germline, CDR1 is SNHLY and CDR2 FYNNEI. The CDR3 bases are TGTGCCAGCAGTGAAGGACTAGCGGGAGTAGATGAGCAGTTCTTC. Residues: CASSEGLAGVDEQFF.

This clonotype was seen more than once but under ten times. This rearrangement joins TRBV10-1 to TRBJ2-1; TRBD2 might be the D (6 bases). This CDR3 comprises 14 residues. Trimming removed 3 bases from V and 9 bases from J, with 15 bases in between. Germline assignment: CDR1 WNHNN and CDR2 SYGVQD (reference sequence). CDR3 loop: CASSERPGGAEQFF. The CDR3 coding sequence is TGCGCCAGCAGTGAAAGGCCAGGCGGGGCTGAGCAGTTCTTC.

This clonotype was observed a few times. CDR3 amino acids: CASSQEGVSGKETQYF. The CDR3 bases are TGTGCCAGCAGCCAAGAAGGCGTTAGCGGGAAAGAGACCCAGTACTTC. The rearrangement links TRBV4-2 to TRBJ2-5, with TRBD2 identical over 8 bases. CDR1 is LGHNA and CDR2 is YNFKEQ in the germline V gene. The CDR3 contains 16 residues. Germline trimming cut 0 bases from V and 3 bases from J; bases unmatched to any gene: 6.

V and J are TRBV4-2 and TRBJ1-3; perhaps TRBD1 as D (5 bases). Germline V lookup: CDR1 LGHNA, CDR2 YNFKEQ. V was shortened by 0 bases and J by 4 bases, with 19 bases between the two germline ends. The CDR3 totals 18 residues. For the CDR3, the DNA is TGTGCCAGCAGCCAAGATGGGGACTTTATGACTTTAGGAAACACCATATATTTT. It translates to CASSQDGDFMTLGNTIYF.

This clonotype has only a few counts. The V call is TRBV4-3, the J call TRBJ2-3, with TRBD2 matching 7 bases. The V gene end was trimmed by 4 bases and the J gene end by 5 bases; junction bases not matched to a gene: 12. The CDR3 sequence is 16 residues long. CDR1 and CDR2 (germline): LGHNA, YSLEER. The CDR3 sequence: CASSPATGGTKDTQYF. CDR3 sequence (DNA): TGCGCCAGCAGCCCAGCGACCGGGGGGACTAAAGATACGCAGTATTTT.

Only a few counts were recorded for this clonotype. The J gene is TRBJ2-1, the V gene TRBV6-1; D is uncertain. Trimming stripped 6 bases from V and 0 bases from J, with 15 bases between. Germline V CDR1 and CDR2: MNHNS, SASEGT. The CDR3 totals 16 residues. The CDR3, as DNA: TGTGCCAGCAGCCCCCAGTACGCGAGCTCCTACAATGAGCAGTTCTTC. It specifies CASSPQYASSYNEQFF.

Here the CDR3 reads CSVVWGLSEQYF. The DNA of the CDR3 is TGCAGCGTTGTTTGGGGGCTGAGCGAGCAGTACTTC. The chain joins TRBV29-1 to TRBJ2-7; maybe TRBD1 (6 bases). Germline V CDR1 and CDR2: SQVTM, ANQGSEA. V was trimmed by 4 bases and J by 6 bases, leaving 13 bases between them. This CDR3 contains 12 residues.

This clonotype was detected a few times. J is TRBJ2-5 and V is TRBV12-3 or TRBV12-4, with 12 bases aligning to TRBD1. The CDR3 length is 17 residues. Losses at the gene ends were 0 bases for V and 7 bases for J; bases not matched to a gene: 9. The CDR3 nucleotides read TGTGCCAGCAGTTTAGCGTGGGACAGGGGGCCCTTTTCGACCCAGTACTTC. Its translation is CASSLAWDRGPFSTQYF.

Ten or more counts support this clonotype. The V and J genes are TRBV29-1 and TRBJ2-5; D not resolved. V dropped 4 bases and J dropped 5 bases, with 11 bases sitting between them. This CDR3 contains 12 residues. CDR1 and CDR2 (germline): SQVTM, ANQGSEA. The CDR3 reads CSVAVVVETQYF. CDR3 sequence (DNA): TGCAGCGTTGCGGTAGTGGTGGAGACCCAGTACTTC. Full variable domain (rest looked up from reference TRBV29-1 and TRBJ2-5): SAVISQKPSRDICQRGTSLTIQCQVDSQVTMMFWYRQQPGQSLTLIATANQGSEATYESGFVIDKFPISRPNLTFSTLTVSNMSPEDSSIYLCSVAVVVETQYFGPGTRLLVL.

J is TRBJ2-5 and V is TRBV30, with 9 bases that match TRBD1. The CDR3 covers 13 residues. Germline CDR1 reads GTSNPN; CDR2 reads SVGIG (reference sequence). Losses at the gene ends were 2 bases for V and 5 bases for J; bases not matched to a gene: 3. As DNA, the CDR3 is TGTGCCTGGAGTCGGGACAGGGCTGAGACCCAGTACTTC. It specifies CAWSRDRAETQYF.

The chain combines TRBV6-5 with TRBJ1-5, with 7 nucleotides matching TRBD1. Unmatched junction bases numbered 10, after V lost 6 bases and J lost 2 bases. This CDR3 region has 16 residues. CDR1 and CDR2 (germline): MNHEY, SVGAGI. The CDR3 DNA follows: TGTGCCAGCAGACCCACGACAGGGTTTGGCAATCAGCCCCAGCATTTT. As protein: CASRPTTGFGNQPQHF.

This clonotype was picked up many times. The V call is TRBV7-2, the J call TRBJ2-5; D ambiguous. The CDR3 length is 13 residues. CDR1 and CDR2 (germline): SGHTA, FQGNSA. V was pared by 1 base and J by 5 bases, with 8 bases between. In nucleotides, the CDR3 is TGTGCCAGCAGCTTAGTCCCCGTGGAGACCCAGTACTTC. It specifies CASSLVPVETQYF.